These 26 T cell receptor beta chains share one sample of origin, sequenced in a study of preoperative IRX-2 immunotherapy in early breast cancer. The table came from immunoSEQ multiplex PCR; TCRdb's copy has only in-frame clones and leaves some out. Of fewer than 30,000 clones in the sample, 90% were seen once. Regarding treatment: preoperative locoregional IRX-2 cytokine immunotherapy. Sampling was carried out from a patient treated with IRX-2 immunotherapy. These receptors were obtained from a human donor with breast cancer.

V and J are TRBV21-1 and TRBJ2-1. TRBV21-1 is designated a pseudogene. The CDR3 runs 11 residues. The CDR3 DNA follows: TGTGCCAGCATCCCAGCCCAGGAGCAGTTCTTC. It codes for CASIPAQEQFF.

The chain is built from TRBV5-4 and TRBJ1-1; D is uncertain. The CDR3 runs 13 residues. V was shortened by 4 bases and J by 4 bases, with 11 bases between the two germline ends. CDR1 is SGHNT, CDR2 YYREEE, per germline (reference sequence). The CDR3 protein is CASSPPNPTEAFF. As DNA, the CDR3 is TGTGCCAGCAGCCCTCCTAATCCCACTGAAGCTTTCTTT.

V gene TRBV29-1 combines with J gene TRBJ2-7; TRBD1 might be the D (6 bases). Germline V gene sequence: CDR1 SQVTM, CDR2 ANQGSEA. V lost 6 bases and J lost 2, with 14 bases in between. The CDR3 consists of 13 residues. This CDR3 reads CSVTGQTTYEQYF. The CDR3 nucleotides read TGCAGCGTAACCGGACAGACAACCTACGAGCAGTACTTC.

This clone was seen only once. The chain couples TRBV2 to TRBJ1-2, with 8 bases that match TRBD1. CDR3 length: 12 amino acids. With 3 bases clipped from V and 7 bases from J, the junction kept 1 base outside the gene matches. The germline CDR1 and CDR2 sequences are SNHLY and FYNNEI. CDR3 amino acids: CASSDRGLGYTF. For the CDR3, the DNA is TGTGCCAGCAGTGACAGGGGGCTTGGCTACACCTTC. Combining the CDR3 with reference TRBV2 and TRBJ1-2 gives the whole variable domain EPEVTQTPSHQVTQMGQEVILRCVPISNHLYFYWYRQILGQKVEFLVSFYNNEISEKSEIFDDQFSVERPDGSNFTLKIRSTKLEDSAMYFCASSDRGLGYTFGSGTRLTVV.

V usage is TRBV5-4 and J usage is TRBJ1-1, with D tentatively TRBD1 (5 bases). Looked up from germline, CDR1 is SGHNT and CDR2 is YYREEE (reference sequence). The ends were cut back, 4 bases at V and 1 base at J, with 11 bases in the middle. The CDR3 runs 14 residues. The DNA of the CDR3 is TGTGCCAGCAGCCAGACAGTTTCGAACACTGAAGCTTTCTTT. It yields the protein CASSQTVSNTEAFF.

The chain employs TRBV5-4 and TRBJ1-2, with 9 bases matching TRBD1. This CDR3 spans 13 amino acids. V dropped 4 bases and J dropped 8; count of bases not matched to a gene: 6. Looked up from germline, CDR1 is SGHNT and CDR2 is YYREEE (reference sequence). The CDR3 DNA sequence: TGTGCCAGCAGCAGGGACAGGGTAGGGGGCTACACCTTC. Translating it yields CASSRDRVGGYTF.

The J gene is TRBJ1-2, the V gene TRBV28, with 10 bases that match TRBD1. The CDR3 runs 11 residues. Germline CDR1 and CDR2: MDHEN and SYDVKM. As DNA, the CDR3 is TGTGGGACAGGGGGGAACTATGGCTACACCTTC. Its translation is CGTGGNYGYTF.

The chain is built from TRBV7-6 and TRBJ2-2; a possible D gene is TRBD2 (6 bases). Germline V gene data show CDR1 as SGHVS and CDR2 as FNYEAQ. Trimming removed 4 bases at V and 5 bases at J, with 8 bases between. This CDR3 comprises 13 residues. The CDR3 sequence is CASSSAGTGELFF. In DNA form, the CDR3 reads TGTGCCAGCAGCTCCGCGGGGACCGGGGAGCTGTTTTTT.

CDR3 loop: CASSDLAGEDNEQFF. CDR3 sequence (DNA): TGTGCCAGCAGTGATCTAGCGGGAGAAGACAATGAGCAGTTCTTC. This chain links TRBV28 with TRBJ2-1, with 10 bases matching TRBD2. The CDR3 totals 15 residues. CDR1 MDHEN and CDR2 SYDVKM come from the germline V gene. V dropped 5 bases and J dropped 5; count of bases not matched to a gene: 6. The whole variable domain, filled in from reference TRBV28 and TRBJ2-1, reads DVKVTQSSRYLVKRTGEKVFLECVQDMDHENMFWYRQDPGLGLRLIYFSYDVKMKEKGDIPEGYSVSREKKERFSLILESASTNQTSMYLCASSDLAGEDNEQFFGPGTRLTVL.

J is TRBJ1-2 and V is TRBV27; TRBD1 aligns across 10 bases. The CDR3 is made up of 15 amino acids. The J segment lost 7 bases and the V segment lost 8 bases, leaving 13 bases of the junction unmatched. Germline CDR1 MNHEY, CDR2 SMNVEV (reference sequence). The CDR3 here is CASWTNRQGATGYTF. The CDR3 nucleotides are TGTGCCAGCTGGACGAACCGACAGGGGGCGACTGGCTACACCTTC.

The V and J genes are TRBV7-2 and TRBJ2-7; the match to TRBD2 covers 14 bases. There are 15 residues in the CDR3. J gave up 4 bases and V 5 bases, and 4 bases lay outside the gene matches. Germline V gene lookup returns CDR1 SGHTA and CDR2 FQGNSA. DNA for the CDR3: TGTGCCAGCAGCCCGGGACTAGCGGGGGCATACGAGCAGTACTTC. Translation: CASSPGLAGAYEQYF.

Only one count was recorded for this clone. This chain connects TRBV5-6 to TRBJ2-7, with 7 bases fitting TRBD1. The V segment lost 7 bases and the J segment 2 bases; nucleotides outside the gene matches: 12. The CDR3 has 15 residues. The germline CDR1 and CDR2 sequences are SGHDT and YYEEEE. DNA for the CDR3: TGTGCCAGCGGATGGAGTGGAACAGGGGCCTACGAGCAGTACTTC. Translating it yields CASGWSGTGAYEQYF.

The genes are TRBV7-2 and TRBJ2-5; perhaps TRBD2 as D (6 bases). The V and J ends lost 5 bases and 5 bases respectively, with 18 bases between them. The CDR3 contains 15 residues. Germline V gene data show CDR1 as SGHTA and CDR2 as FQGNSA. The CDR3 sequence is CASSKLGTGRETQYF. The CDR3 region has the DNA TGTGCCAGCAGCAAGCTCGGGACTGGGCGTGAGACCCAGTACTTC.

The chain combines TRBV5-1 with TRBJ2-7; no reliable D call. The CDR3 is 11 residues long. The V end was cut by 4 bases, the J end by 4 bases, with 6 bases between. Germline V gives CDR1 SGHRS, CDR2 YFSETQ. This chain's CDR3 is CASSAAYEQYF. CDR3 bases: TGCGCCAGCAGCGCTGCGTACGAGCAGTACTTC. Looking up the rest from reference TRBV5-1 and TRBJ2-7 gives the full variable domain: KAGVTQTPRYLIKTRGQQVTLSCSPISGHRSVSWYQQTPGQGLQFLFEYFSETQRNKGNFPGRFSGRQFSNSRSEMNVSTLELGDSALYLCASSAAYEQYFGPGTRLTVT.

The rearrangement joins TRBV2 to TRBJ2-5; TRBD2 matches at 8 bases. The CDR3 has 15 amino acids. J lost 2 bases, V lost 4 bases, and 6 bases had no gene match. Germline V lookup: CDR1 SNHLY, CDR2 FYNNEI. The CDR3 here is CASSGAGGLQETQYF. CDR3 DNA sequence: TGTGCCAGCAGTGGGGCGGGAGGATTGCAAGAGACCCAGTACTTC.

The rearrangement links TRBV9 to TRBJ2-6; no reliable D call. Germline V gene lookup returns CDR1 SGDLS and CDR2 YYNGEE. CDR3 size: 17 residues. V was pared by 3 bases and J by 0 bases, with 13 bases between. This chain's CDR3 is CASSASLVRSGANVLTF. DNA for the CDR3: TGTGCCAGCAGCGCCAGTTTAGTACGCTCTGGGGCCAACGTCCTGACTTTC.

The chain carries TRBV27 and TRBJ1-4; D is perhaps TRBD1 (6 bases). Germline CDR1 is MNHEY and CDR2 is SMNVEV (reference sequence). V gave up 6 bases and J gave up 4 bases, with 15 bases separating them. The CDR3 has 15 residues. The CDR3 coding sequence is TGTGCCAGCAGCCGCGACAGGCAGGGTAATGAAAAACTGTTTTTT. Amino acids: CASSRDRQGNEKLFF. Full variable domain (outside the CDR3, taken from reference TRBV27 and TRBJ1-4): EAQVTQNPRYLITVTGKKLTVTCSQNMNHEYMSWYRQDPGLGLRQIYYSMNVEVTDKGDVPEGYKVSRKEKRNFPLILESPSPNQTSLYFCASSRDRQGNEKLFFGSGTQLSVL.

The rearrangement uses TRBV7-2 and TRBJ2-1; no clear D gene. Germline V gives CDR1 SGHTA, CDR2 FQGNSA. The CDR3 totals 14 residues. Trimming removed 1 base from V and 4 bases from J, with 8 bases in between. For the CDR3, the DNA is TGTGCCAGCAGCTTAGTTTCCAATTACAATGAGCAGTTCTTC. As protein: CASSLVSNYNEQFF.

The V call is TRBV30, the J call TRBJ2-7; 7 nucleotides agree with TRBD2. Germline assignment: CDR1 GTSNPN and CDR2 SVGIG (reference sequence). CDR3 length: 18 amino acids. V was clipped by 0 bases and J by 7 bases; unmatched bases: 21. CDR3 DNA sequence: TGTGCCTGGAGTGTAGAACTTCCCAGGCGGGGAATAGCGGGTGAGCAGTACTTC. This sequence encodes CAWSVELPRRGIAGEQYF.

The rearrangement joins TRBV18 to TRBJ2-1, with 14 bases identical to TRBD2. The germline CDR1 and CDR2 sequences are KGHSH and LQKENI. The CDR3 spans 15 residues. With 6 bases clipped from V and 10 bases from J, the junction kept 8 bases outside the gene matches. The CDR3 loop is CASSPPGLAGDEQFF. Here the CDR3 DNA reads TGTGCCAGCTCGCCTCCGGGACTAGCGGGAGACGAGCAGTTCTTC.

This clone was recorded only once. The V and J genes are TRBV18 and TRBJ2-7; 9 nucleotides match TRBD1. The J segment lost 0 bases and the V segment lost 2 bases, leaving 8 bases of the junction unmatched. The CDR3 contains 17 residues. Germline CDR1 is KGHSH and CDR2 is LQKENI. The CDR3 region is CASSPNTGGPLSYEQYF. CDR3 in DNA: TGTGCCAGCTCACCAAATACAGGGGGCCCCCTCTCCTACGAGCAGTACTTC.

This clone was observed a few times. This rearrangement joins TRBV9 to TRBJ1-5; 8 bases line up with TRBD1. The length of the CDR3 is 15 residues. Germline trimming cut 0 bases from V and 3 bases from J; bases unmatched to any gene: 2. Looked up from germline, CDR1 is SGDLS and CDR2 is YYNGEE. As DNA, the CDR3 is TGTGCCAGCAGCGTAGGGACAGGGTCCAATCAGCCCCAGCATTTT. Translating gives CASSVGTGSNQPQHF.

For the CDR3, the DNA is TGCGCCAGCACGGGACAGGCGAACACCGGGGAGCTGTTTTTT. This translates into CASTGQANTGELFF. The chain has TRBV5-1 and TRBJ2-2, with TRBD1 matching 8 bases. The V gene's germline CDR1 is SGHRS and CDR2 YFSETQ. CDR3 length: 14 amino acids. V shed 6 bases and J 0 bases; nucleotides not matched to a gene: 1.

This chain connects TRBV11-2 to TRBJ2-1, with D unclear. This CDR3 has 15 amino acids. The germline gives CDR1 SGHAT, CDR2 FQNNGV. V was clipped by 7 bases and J by 4 bases, with 17 bases between them. The CDR3, as DNA: TGTGCCAGCACCATGGGCAGCTTTGGGTACAATGAGCAGTTCTTC. Protein: CASTMGSFGYNEQFF.

This chain links TRBV27 with TRBJ1-5; D is ambiguous. The V gene's germline CDR1 is MNHEY and CDR2 SMNVEV (reference sequence). This CDR3 contains 14 residues. Trimming stripped 6 bases from V and 5 bases from J, with 14 bases between. In DNA, the CDR3 is TGTGCCAGCAGCCCTCGAAGCACCGATCAGCCCCAGCATTTT. Translation gives CASSPRSTDQPQHF.

This CDR3 reads CASSPPGQPQHF. CDR3 bases: TGTGCCAGCTCACCACCGGGACAGCCCCAGCATTTT. V usage is TRBV18 and J usage is TRBJ1-5; no firm D call. Trimming removed 0 bases from V and 7 bases from J, with 4 bases in between. CDR3 size: 12 residues. Germline loops: CDR1 KGHSH, CDR2 LQKENI.